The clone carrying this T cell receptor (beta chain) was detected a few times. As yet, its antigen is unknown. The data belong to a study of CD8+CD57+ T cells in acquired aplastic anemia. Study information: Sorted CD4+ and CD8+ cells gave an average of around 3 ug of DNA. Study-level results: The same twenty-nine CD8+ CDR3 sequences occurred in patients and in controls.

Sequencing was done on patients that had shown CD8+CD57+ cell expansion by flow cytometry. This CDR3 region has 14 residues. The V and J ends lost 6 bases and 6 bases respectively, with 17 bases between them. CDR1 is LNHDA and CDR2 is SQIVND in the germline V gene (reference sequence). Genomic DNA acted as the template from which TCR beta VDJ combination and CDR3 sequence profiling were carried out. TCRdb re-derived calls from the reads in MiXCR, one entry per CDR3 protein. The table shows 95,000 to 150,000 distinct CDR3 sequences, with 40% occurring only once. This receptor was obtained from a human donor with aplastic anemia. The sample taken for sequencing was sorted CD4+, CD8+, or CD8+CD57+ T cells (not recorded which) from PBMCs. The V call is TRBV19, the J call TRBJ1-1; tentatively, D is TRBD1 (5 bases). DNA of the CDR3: TGTGCCAGTAGCATCCGGCAGGGACTCGCTGAAGCTTTCTTT. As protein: CASSIRQGLAEAFF.